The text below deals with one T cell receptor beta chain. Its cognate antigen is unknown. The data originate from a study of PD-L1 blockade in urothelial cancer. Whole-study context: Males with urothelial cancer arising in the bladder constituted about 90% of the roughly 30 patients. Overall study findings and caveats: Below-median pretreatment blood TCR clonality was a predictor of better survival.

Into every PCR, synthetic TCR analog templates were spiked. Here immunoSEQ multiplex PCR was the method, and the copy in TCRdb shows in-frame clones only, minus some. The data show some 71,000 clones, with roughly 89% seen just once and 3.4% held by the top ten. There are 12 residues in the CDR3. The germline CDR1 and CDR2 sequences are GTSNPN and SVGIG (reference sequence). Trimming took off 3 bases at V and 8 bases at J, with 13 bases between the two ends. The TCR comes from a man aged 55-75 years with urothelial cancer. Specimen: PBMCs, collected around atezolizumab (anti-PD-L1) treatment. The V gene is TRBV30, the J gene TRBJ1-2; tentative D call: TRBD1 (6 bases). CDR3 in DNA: TGTGCCTGGAGGAGGGGGTTGGAAGGCTACACCTTC. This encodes CAWRRGLEGYTF.